This T cell receptor (beta chain) was identified during a study of blood T cell repertoires in COVID-19. Overall study: Sites across the United States, Italy and Spain contributed samples from acute and convalescent COVID-19. PBMCs, B-cell-depleted T cells, or T cells were the source of the cDNA or gDNA that made up the material.

This clone has only one observation. Losses at the gene ends were 3 bases for V and 5 bases for J; bases not matched to a gene: 7. This CDR3 has 14 amino acids. Germline CDR1 reads SGDLS; CDR2 reads YYNGEE. In the authors' workflow: Estimation of nucleated cell counts relied on the amplification of reference gene primers. Produced via immunoSEQ multiplex PCR; TCRdb's table is partial and in-frame only. V, J and clone size are taken as reported in that table, and D and trimming were inferred from the DNA itself. The table records some 190,000 clones, approximately 86% of them present only once. The clonotype was recovered from a man aged 25-45 years with acute or convalescent COVID-19. The gene calls are TRBV9 and TRBJ1-1; TRBD1 matches 7 bases. The specimen sequenced was peripheral blood. The CDR3 loop is CASSAGQTGTEAFF. CDR3 nucleotides: TGTGCCAGCAGCGCGGGACAGACGGGGACTGAAGCTTTCTTT. Together with reference TRBV9 and TRBJ1-1, the CDR3 gives the full variable domain: DSGVTQTPKHLITATGQRVTLRCSPRSGDLSVYWYQQSLDQGLQFLIQYYNGEERAKGNILERFSAQQFPDLHSELNLSSLELGDSALYFCASSAGQTGTEAFFGQGTRLTVV.